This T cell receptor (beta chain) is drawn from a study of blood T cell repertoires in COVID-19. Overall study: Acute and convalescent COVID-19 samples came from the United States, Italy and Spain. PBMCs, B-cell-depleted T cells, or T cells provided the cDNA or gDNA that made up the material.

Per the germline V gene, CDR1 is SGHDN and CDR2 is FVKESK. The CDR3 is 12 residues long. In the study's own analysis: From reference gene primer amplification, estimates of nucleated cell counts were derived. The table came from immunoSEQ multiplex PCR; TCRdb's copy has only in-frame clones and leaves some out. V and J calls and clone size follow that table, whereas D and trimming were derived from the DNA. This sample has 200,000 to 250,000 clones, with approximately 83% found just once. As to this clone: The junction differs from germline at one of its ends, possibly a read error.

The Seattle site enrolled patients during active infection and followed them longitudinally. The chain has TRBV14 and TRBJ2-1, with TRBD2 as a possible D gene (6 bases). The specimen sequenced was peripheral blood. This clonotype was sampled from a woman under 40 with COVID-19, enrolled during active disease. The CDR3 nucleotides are TGTGCCAGCAGCCCGTCGGGGCGGGGTAGGATCTTC. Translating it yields CASSPSGRGRIF.